This TCR beta chain was retrieved from a study of shared clonotypes between healthy human individuals. A note on this clone: Its target is not known.

It was roughly 330 ng DNA, 25,000 to 35,000 T cell genomes, that went into each replicate PCR of unsorted PBMC. Libraries were prepared by immunoSEQ multiplex PCR; TCRdb keeps only in-frame clonotypes and omits some of them. The table lists under 600,000 clones, 60% to 80% of them singletons. Study-wide points: Only blood underwent sampling, and tissue repertoires likely differ. Since donors were few, the genetic and exposure-history diversity represented was limited.

This CDR3 has 16 residues. Per germline, CDR1 KGHSY and CDR2 FQNENV. V lost 6 bases and J lost 3; bases outside the gene matches: 13. The J gene is TRBJ2-7, the V gene TRBV16; 8 bases line up with TRBD1. The TCR was taken from a woman in her thirties or forties in good health. Some clones in this sample may be carry-over from other donors' samples. Sequenced input: PBMCs. The CDR3 sequence is CASSGEPGTGVYEQYF. The CDR3 bases are TGTGCCAGCAGTGGGGAGCCAGGGACAGGTGTCTACGAGCAGTACTTC. The variable domain in full, with the rest retrieved from reference TRBV16 and TRBJ2-7, is GEEVAQTPKHLVRGEGQKAKLYCAPIKGHSYVFWYQQVLKNEFKFLISFQNENVFDETGMPKERFSAKCLPNSPCSLEIQATKLEDSAVYFCASSGEPGTGVYEQYFGPGTRLTVT.